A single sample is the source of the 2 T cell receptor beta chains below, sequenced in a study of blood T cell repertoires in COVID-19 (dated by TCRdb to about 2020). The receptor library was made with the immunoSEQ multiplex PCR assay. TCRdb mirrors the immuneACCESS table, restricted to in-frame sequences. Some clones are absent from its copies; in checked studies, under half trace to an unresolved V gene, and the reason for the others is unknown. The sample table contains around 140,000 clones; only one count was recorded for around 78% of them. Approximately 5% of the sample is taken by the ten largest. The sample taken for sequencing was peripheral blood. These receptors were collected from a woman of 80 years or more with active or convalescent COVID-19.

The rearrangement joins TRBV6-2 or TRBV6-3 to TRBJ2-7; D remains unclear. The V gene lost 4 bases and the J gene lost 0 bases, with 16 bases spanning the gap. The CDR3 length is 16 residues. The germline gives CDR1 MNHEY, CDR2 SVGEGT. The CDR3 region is CASSSLGLAPSYEQYF. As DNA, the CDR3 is TGTGCCAGCAGTTCCCTGGGCCTGGCCCCCTCCTACGAGCAGTACTTC.

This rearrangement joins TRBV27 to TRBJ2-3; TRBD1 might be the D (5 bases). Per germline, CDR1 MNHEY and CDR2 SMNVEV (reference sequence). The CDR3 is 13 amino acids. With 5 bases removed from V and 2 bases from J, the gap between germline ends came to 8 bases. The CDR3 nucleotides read TGTGCCAGCAGTGACAGAAACACAGATACGCAGTATTTT. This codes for CASSDRNTDTQYF.